Each of the 5 T cell receptor beta chains below was sequenced from the same sample in a study of T cells and Merkel cell carcinoma outcomes. Profiled with immunoSEQ multiplex PCR; TCRdb holds only in-frame clones, not every one. The profile shows 15,000 to 25,000 clones, almost 85% of them singletons. Sequences were obtained from tumor tissue from Merkel cell carcinoma. The receptors come from a human donor with Merkel cell carcinoma.

This rearrangement joins TRBV30 to TRBJ1-1; 7 bases line up with TRBD1. In germline, CDR1 is GTSNPN, CDR2 SVGIG (reference sequence). The trim removed 3 bases at V and 3 bases at J, leaving 10 bases unmatched. The CDR3 spans 15 residues. CDR3 loop: CAWRPLDRRDTEAFF. In DNA form, the CDR3 reads TGTGCCTGGAGACCTTTGGACAGGCGAGACACTGAAGCTTTCTTT.

This clone was seen just once. The J gene is TRBJ2-7, the V gene TRBV13, with unresolved D. V was cut by 5 bases and J by 1 base, with 6 bases left in between. Germline CDR1 reads PRHDT; CDR2 reads FYEKMQ (reference sequence). The CDR3 is 12 amino acids. CDR3 nucleotide sequence: TGTGCCAGCAGCGTCGCATCCTACGAGCAGTACTTC. This codes for CASSVASYEQYF.

This rearrangement joins TRBV4-1 to TRBJ1-1; the D is unclear. In germline, CDR1 is MGHRA, CDR2 YSYEKL. The CDR3 covers 14 residues. V dropped 0 bases and J dropped 12 bases, with 17 bases sitting between them. CDR3: CASSQEPTYPESFF. DNA for the CDR3: TGCGCCAGCAGCCAAGAACCCACGTACCCCGAATCTTTCTTT.

This sequence joins TRBV18 and TRBJ2-1, with TRBD2 as a possible D gene (6 bases). The germline gives CDR1 KGHSH, CDR2 LQKENI. This CDR3 is built from 16 residues. V shed 3 bases and J shed 2 bases, with 14 bases lying between them. CDR3 region: CASSPWHPGAYNEQFF. CDR3 DNA sequence: TGTGCCAGCTCACCTTGGCATCCGGGGGCCTACAATGAGCAGTTCTTC.

This clone has a single count. The gene calls are TRBV5-1 and TRBJ2-3, with a tentative D call TRBD1 (5 bases). Germline V gene lookup returns CDR1 SGHRS and CDR2 YFSETQ. V was trimmed by 0 bases and J by 1 base, leaving 9 bases between them. The CDR3 covers 15 residues. CDR3 sequence (DNA): TGCGCCAGCAGCTTGGGAGCAGGGCGCACAGATACGCAGTATTTT. Translation: CASSLGAGRTDTQYF.